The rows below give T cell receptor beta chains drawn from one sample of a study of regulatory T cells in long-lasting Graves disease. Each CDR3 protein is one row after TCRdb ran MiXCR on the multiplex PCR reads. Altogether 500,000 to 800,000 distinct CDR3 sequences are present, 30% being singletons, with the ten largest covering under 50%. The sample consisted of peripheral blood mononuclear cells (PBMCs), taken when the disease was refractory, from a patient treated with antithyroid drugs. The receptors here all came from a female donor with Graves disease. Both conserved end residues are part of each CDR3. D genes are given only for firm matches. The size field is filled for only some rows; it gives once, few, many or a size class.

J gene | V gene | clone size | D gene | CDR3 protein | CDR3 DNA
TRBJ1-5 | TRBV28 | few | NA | CASSSRLGQPQHF | TGTGCCAGCAGTTCCCGTTTGGGGCAGCCCCAGCATTTT
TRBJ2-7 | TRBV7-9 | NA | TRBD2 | CASSLEAGERYEQYF | TGTGCCAGCAGCTTAGAAGCGGGAGAGAGGTACGAGCAGTACTTC
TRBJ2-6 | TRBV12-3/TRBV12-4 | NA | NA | CATKGLTGANVLTF | TGTGCCACGAAGGGTCTCACTGGGGCCAACGTCCTGACTTTC
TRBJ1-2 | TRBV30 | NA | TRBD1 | CAWSPLRTGRYGYTF | TGTGCCTGGAGTCCACTCCGGACAGGGAGGTATGGCTACACCTTC
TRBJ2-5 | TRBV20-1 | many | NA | CSANPAFQQETQYF | TGCAGTGCTAACCCAGCTTTCCAGCAAGAGACCCAGTACTTC
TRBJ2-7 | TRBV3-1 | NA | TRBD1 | CASSQEGRVVGGFSYEQYF | TGTGCCAGCAGCCAAGAGGGGAGAGTGGTAGGGGGCTTCTCCTACGAGCAGTACTTC
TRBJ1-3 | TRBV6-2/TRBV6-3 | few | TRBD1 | CASSYSAGGSGNTIYF | TGTGCCAGCAGTTACTCGGCAGGGGGATCTGGAAACACCATATATTTT
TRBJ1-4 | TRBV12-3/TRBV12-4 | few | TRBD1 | CASSLDRGWGEKLFF | TGTGCCAGCAGTCTCGACAGGGGCTGGGGTGAAAAACTGTTTTTT
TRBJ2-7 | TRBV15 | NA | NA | CATSRSRDIRGWEQYF | TGTGCCACCAGCAGATCCCGGGACATTCGGGGGTGGGAGCAGTACTTC
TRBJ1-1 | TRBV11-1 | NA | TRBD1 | CASNRQGMDTEAFF | TGTGCCAGCAACAGACAGGGTATGGACACTGAAGCTTTCTTT
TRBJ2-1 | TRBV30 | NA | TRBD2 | CARGPSGRSSYNEQFF | TGTGCTCGAGGGCCTAGCGGAAGGAGCTCCTACAATGAGCAGTTCTTC
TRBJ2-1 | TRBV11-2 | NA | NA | CASSLVGWGDNEQFF | TGTGCCAGCAGCTTAGTAGGGTGGGGAGACAATGAGCAGTTCTTC
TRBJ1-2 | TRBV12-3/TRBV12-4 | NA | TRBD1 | CASTAPHRGLGYGYTF | TGTGCCAGCACAGCACCCCACAGGGGCCTCGGCTATGGCTACACCTTC
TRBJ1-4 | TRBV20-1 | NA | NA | CSARDPWGDEKLFF | TGCAGTGCTAGAGATCCGTGGGGAGATGAAAAACTGTTTTTT
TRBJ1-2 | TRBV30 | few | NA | CAWTGTYGYTF | TGTGCCTGGACCGGTACTTATGGCTACACCTTC
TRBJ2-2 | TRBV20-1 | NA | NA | CSLRVRHTGELFF | TGCAGTCTGCGGGTCAGACACACCGGGGAGCTGTTTTTT